The 23 T cell receptor beta chains below all came from one sample that was sequenced in a study of T cells in Graves' hyperthyroidism and ophthalmopathy. There were TCR beta CDR3 regions amplified from RNA transcripts. A set of HTBI primers served as the primers for a first-round RT-PCR of the TCR CDR3. Using its own MiXCR run on the multiplex PCR reads, TCRdb lists one record per CDR3 protein. In the table there are about 480,000 distinct CDR3 sequences, 13% to 15% of which are singletons. Sequenced sample: blood. The receptors were gathered from a woman younger than 35 with Graves' hyperthyroidism.

This clonotype appeared many times. The J gene is TRBJ2-1, the V gene TRBV4-1; maybe TRBD2 (5 bases). Trimming removed 3 bases from V and 8 bases from J, with 14 bases in between. The CDR3 spans 14 residues. CDR1 is MGHRA, CDR2 YSYEKL, per germline. In DNA, the CDR3 is TGCGCCAGCAGCCACGCCGGGGTGGGCGATGAGCAGTTCTTC. Amino acids: CASSHAGVGDEQFF.

The table lists this clonotype with many counts. V is TRBV27 and J is TRBJ2-7, with D possibly being TRBD2 (6 bases). The ends were cut back, 7 bases at V and 5 bases at J, with 12 bases in the middle. Germline CDR1 is MNHEY and CDR2 is SMNVEV (reference sequence). The CDR3 length is 12 residues. The CDR3 DNA follows: TGTGCCAGCACTTGGGAGGTCCACGAGCAGTACGTC. Protein: CASTWEVHEQYV.

This clonotype was picked up many times. The chain uses TRBV30 and TRBJ2-1; 16 nucleotides align to TRBD2. The V gene's germline CDR1 is GTSNPN and CDR2 SVGIG (reference sequence). This CDR3 spans 18 amino acids. Germline trimming cut 0 bases from V and 10 bases from J; bases unmatched to any gene: 12. The CDR3, as DNA: TGTGCCTGGAGTGTACTAGCCGGGACTAGCGGGAGGGCGGGAGAGCAGTTCTTC. Translated, it gives CAWSVLAGTSGRAGEQFF.

This clonotype was counted between two and nine times. This may be a read error: a much more frequent sequence differs by one nucleotide. The CDR3 coding sequence is TGTGCCGGCAGCCCTAGGTGGGGGCCCGGATGGAATGAGCAGTTCTTC. Its protein is CAGSPRWGPGWNEQFF. This chain joins TRBV6-2 or TRBV6-3 and TRBJ2-1, with D perhaps matching TRBD1 (6 bases). This CDR3 is 16 amino acids long. Germline loops: CDR1 MNHEY, CDR2 SVGEGT.

The rearrangement links TRBV5-5 to TRBJ1-1; a weak D match, TRBD1 (5 bases). This CDR3 contains 14 residues. V was trimmed by 3 bases and J by 1 base, leaving 10 bases between them. CDR1 SGHKS and CDR2 YYEKEE come from the germline V gene (reference sequence). Here the CDR3 DNA reads TGTGCCAGCAGCTGGGGGTTCGGGAACACTGAAGCTTTCTTT. Translated, it gives CASSWGFGNTEAFF.

Many counts were recorded for this clonotype. The chain joins TRBV20-1 to TRBJ2-7; TRBD1 might be the D (5 bases). CDR1 and CDR2 (germline): DFQATT, SNEGSKA (reference sequence). The CDR3 contains 14 residues. The V end was cut by 2 bases, the J end by 0 bases, with 11 bases between. CDR3: CSARSRERSYEQYV. The CDR3 bases are TGCAGTGCTAGATCCAGGGAACGCTCCTACGAGCAGTACGTC.

CDR3 nucleotide sequence: TGTGCCAGCAGCGCAACCCCGGGACAAAGTGGTGAAGCTTTCTTT. Protein sequence: CASSATPGQSGEAFF. The V gene is TRBV9, the J gene TRBJ1-1; perhaps TRBD1 as D (6 bases). The CDR3 consists of 15 residues. V lost 3 bases, J lost 7 bases, and 19 bases lay in between. Per germline, CDR1 SGDLS and CDR2 YYNGEE.

This clonotype was observed many times. The chain is built from TRBV18 and TRBJ2-3, with D perhaps TRBD2 (6 bases). Germline assignment: CDR1 KGHSH and CDR2 LQKENI. The CDR3 is 13 residues long. Trimming took 6 bases from V and 5 from J, leaving 12 bases between them. In nucleotides, the CDR3 is TGTGCCAGCTCCCCCGAGGGAGGAGATACGCAGTATTTT. Protein product: CASSPEGGDTQYF. The variable domain in full, completed from reference TRBV18 and TRBJ2-3, reads NAGVMQNPRHLVRRRGQEARLRCSPMKGHSHVYWYRQLPEEGLKFMVYLQKENIIDESGMPKERFSAEFPKEGPSILRIQQVVRGDSAAYFCASSPEGGDTQYFGPGTRLTVL.

This clonotype was found many times. The chain carries TRBV24-1 and TRBJ2-5; 10 bases are shared with TRBD1. This CDR3 contains 16 residues. Germline assignment: CDR1 KGHDR and CDR2 SFDVKD. Trimming at V came to 2 bases and at J to 2 bases, leaving 4 bases not matched to a gene. The CDR3 bases are TGTGCCACCAGTGATTGGGGGACAGGGGAGCAAGAGACCCAGTACTTC. Translated: CATSDWGTGEQETQYF.

This clonotype was seen ten or more times. The chain carries TRBV6-5 and TRBJ1-1; a possible D gene is TRBD1 (5 bases). The ends were cut back, 2 bases at V and 1 base at J, with 14 bases in the middle. The CDR3 is 16 residues long. In germline, CDR1 is MNHEY, CDR2 SVGAGI. CDR3 in amino acids: CASSYQGSWSNTEAFF. The CDR3 region has the DNA TGTGCCAGCAGTTACCAGGGTTCGTGGTCGAACACTGAAGCTTTCTTT.

In this sample, this clonotype turned up many times. The chain recombines TRBV5-1 with TRBJ2-2, with a tentative D call TRBD1 (5 bases). The CDR3 has 15 amino acids. V shed 4 bases and J shed 6 bases, with 16 bases lying between them. Germline V CDR1 and CDR2: SGHRS, YFSETQ. The CDR3 reads CASSPEGVYAGELFF. CDR3 nucleotide sequence: TGCGCCAGCAGCCCGGAAGGGGTCTACGCCGGGGAGCTGTTTTTT.

This clonotype came up many times. The CDR3: CASSFLDSPGDTQYF. As DNA, the CDR3 is TGTGCCAGCAGCTTCCTGGACTCTCCGGGAGATACGCAGTATTTT. The chain links TRBV11-2 to TRBJ2-3, with D possibly matching TRBD2 (5 bases). V was cut by 3 bases and J by 5 bases, with 15 bases left in between. The CDR3 loop spans 15 amino acids. Germline V gene sequence: CDR1 SGHAT, CDR2 FQNNGV.

This clonotype was counted at least ten times. J is TRBJ2-7 and V is TRBV30, with D tentatively TRBD1 or TRBD2 (5 bases each). Germline CDR1 reads GTSNPN; CDR2 reads SVGIG (reference sequence). Trimming left V 8 bases short and J 0 bases short, with 14 bases between. The CDR3 contains 13 residues. CDR3 loop: CAVTGTSSYEQYF. The DNA of the CDR3 is TGTGCCGTTACTGGGACCTCCTCCTACGAGCAGTACTTC.

This clonotype was found a few times. The rearrangement links TRBV20-1 to TRBJ2-6; 11 bases line up with TRBD2. This CDR3 is 16 amino acids long. From germline, CDR1 is DFQATT and CDR2 SNEGSKA (reference sequence). V lost 4 bases and J lost 1; bases outside the gene matches: 3. The CDR3 bases are TGCAGTGCTATGACTAGCGGGGCTTCTGGGGCCAACGTCCTGACTTTC. Translating gives CSAMTSGASGANVLTF.

The sample holds many counts of this clonotype. The V call is TRBV2, the J call TRBJ2-3; no definite D call. Trimming stripped 11 bases from V and 2 bases from J, with 8 bases between. Germline values: CDR1 SNHLY, CDR2 FYNNEI. This CDR3 is built from 11 residues. In DNA form, the CDR3 reads TGTGCCCTCCCCTACACAGATACGCAGTATTTT. This sequence encodes CALPYTDTQYF.

This clonotype was detected a few times. The chain links TRBV7-9 to TRBJ1-3, with 7 nucleotides matching TRBD1. With 5 bases clipped from V and 2 bases from J, the junction kept 12 bases outside the gene matches. The length of the CDR3 is 17 residues. Germline V gene data show CDR1 as SEHNR and CDR2 as FQNEAQ (reference sequence). The CDR3 loop reads CASSPRDRKTPGNTIYF. CDR3 nucleotide sequence: TGTGCCAGCAGCCCCCGGGACAGAAAAACTCCTGGAAACACCATATATTTT.

This clonotype was recorded at least ten times. The genes are TRBV2 and TRBJ1-1; D might be TRBD1 (6 bases). The CDR3 sequence is 13 residues long. Trimming shortened V by 1 base and J by 4 bases, and 7 bases separated the two germline ends. The germline CDR1 and CDR2 sequences are SNHLY and FYNNEI. CDR3 DNA sequence: TGTGCCAGCAGTGAAGAAGGGGGCACTGAAGCTTTCTTT. Its translation: CASSEEGGTEAFF.

This sequence joins TRBV5-1 and TRBJ1-2; possibly TRBD1 for D (6 bases). The CDR3 has 15 residues. V was pared by 0 bases and J by 8 bases, with 17 bases between. Germline V gene data show CDR1 as SGHRS and CDR2 as YFSETQ. This CDR3 is CASSLAPGNREGYTF. Here the CDR3 DNA reads TGCGCCAGCAGCTTGGCCCCGGGGAACAGGGAAGGCTACACCTTC.

This chain uses TRBV6-5 with TRBJ2-7; D unresolved. CDR3 size: 13 residues. The V end was cut by 2 bases, the J end by 4 bases, with 9 bases between. Germline-derived CDR1 and CDR2 are MNHEY and SVGAGI. CDR3 DNA: TGTGCCAGCAGTTACCAGCTTAGGTACGAGCAGTACTTC. This codes for CASSYQLRYEQYF.

This chain links TRBV18 with TRBJ2-5, with TRBD1 matching 8 bases. The germline CDR1 and CDR2 sequences are KGHSH and LQKENI. CDR3 length equals 14 residues. J lost 3 bases, V lost 4 bases, and 4 bases had no gene match. The CDR3 DNA reads TGTGCCAGCTCACTACAGACAGGGGAAGAGACCCAGTACTTC. Its protein is CASSLQTGEETQYF.

The V call is TRBV29-1, the J call TRBJ2-2; D may be TRBD2 (7 bases). The CDR3 extends over 16 amino acids. Germline V gene lookup returns CDR1 SQVTM and CDR2 ANQGSEA. Trimming removed 6 bases from V and 7 bases from J, with 24 bases in between. As DNA, the CDR3 is TGCAGCGTAACAGGGACTAATGAGAACCCAGGCGGGGAGCTGTTTTTT. Its translation is CSVTGTNENPGGELFF.

Concerning this clonotype itself: A much bigger clone sits one base away, suggesting this may be a read error. The chain links TRBV6-5 to TRBJ1-1; D unresolved. Germline CDR1 MNHEY, CDR2 SVGAGI. There are 13 residues in the CDR3. The DNA of the CDR3 is TGTGCCAGCGGTTACGGGGAGGGCACTGAAGCTTTCTTT. Its translation: CASGYGEGTEAFF.

There are many counts of this clonotype. The rearrangement uses TRBV29-1 and TRBJ1-1, with D possibly matching TRBD1 (6 bases). Germline V gene data show CDR1 as SQVTM and CDR2 as ANQGSEA. The CDR3 extends over 12 amino acids. V gave up 4 bases and J gave up 7 bases, with 13 bases separating them. CDR3 sequence reads: CSVGYWGHEAFF. The CDR3, as DNA: TGCAGCGTTGGCTATTGGGGGCATGAAGCTTTCTTT.